Below are 14 T cell receptor beta chains sequenced from a single sample in a study of cytotoxic CD8 clonotypes in ibrutinib-treated CLL (dated by TCRdb to the early 2020s). Libraries were constructed by the immunoSEQ multiplex PCR assay. TCRdb retrieved this table from immuneACCESS and kept in-frame rearrangements only. Not all clones are present; in checked studies, unresolved V genes account for under half, and no reason is known for the remainder. A total of over 75,000 clones appear in this sample, 60% to 80% of them only once. About 34% of the sample lies in the top ten. The time point label, read with the paper, signifies: eleven to twelve months on ibrutinib. Sequenced material: PBMCs, taken after 12 months of ibrutinib treatment. These receptors were taken from a human donor with chronic lymphocytic leukemia.

The genes are TRBV2 and TRBJ1-1; 9 bases are a match to TRBD1. This CDR3 spans 15 amino acids. Germline values: CDR1 SNHLY, CDR2 FYNNEI. V lost 6 bases and J lost 0; bases outside the gene matches: 5. CDR3 bases: TGTGCCAGCAGCCGACAGGGGGTCATGAACACTGAAGCTTTCTTT. This sequence encodes CASSRQGVMNTEAFF.

The chain uses TRBV7-2 and TRBJ2-4; D is possibly TRBD2 (6 bases). Trimming removed 1 base from V and 12 bases from J, with 13 bases in between. Per the germline V gene, CDR1 is SGHTA and CDR2 is FQGNSA. The CDR3 is 13 residues long. CDR3 residues: CASSLGGARPQYF. The CDR3 bases are TGTGCCAGCAGCTTAGGCGGGGCCCGTCCTCAGTACTTC.

There are a few counts of this clone. V and J are TRBV11-2 and TRBJ2-7, with 7 bases that match TRBD1. This CDR3 region has 14 residues. The J segment lost 3 bases and the V segment lost 7 bases, leaving 9 bases of the junction unmatched. Germline V gene lookup returns CDR1 SGHAT and CDR2 FQNNGV. The DNA of the CDR3 is TGTGCCAGCACCCTCGGGACAGCGAACTACGAGCAGTACTTC. This sequence encodes CASTLGTANYEQYF. Looking up the rest from reference TRBV11-2 and TRBJ2-7 gives the full variable domain: EAGVAQSPRYKIIEKRQSVAFWCNPISGHATLYWYQQILGQGPKLLIQFQNNGVVDDSQLPKDRFSAERLKGVDSTLKIQPAKLEDSAVYLCASTLGTANYEQYFGPGTRLTVT.

The table lists this clone with a few counts. The V gene is TRBV11-3, the J gene TRBJ1-6; 9 bases fit TRBD1. This CDR3 comprises 16 residues. Germline V CDR1 and CDR2: SGHNT, YENEEA. V shed 5 bases and J 7 bases; nucleotides not matched to a gene: 9. The CDR3 DNA is TGTGCCAGCAGCGATCGGGACAGGGTTGCAAATTCACCCCTCCACTTT. Translating it yields CASSDRDRVANSPLHF.

The gene calls are TRBV30 and TRBJ1-6, with 8 bases fitting TRBD1. The CDR3 totals 14 residues. J lost 9 bases, V lost 4 bases, and 8 bases had no gene match. Germline V lookup: CDR1 GTSNPN, CDR2 SVGIG (reference sequence). In nucleotides, the CDR3 is TGTGCCTGGACCCCCCTAACAGGGGGTTCACCCCTCCACTTT. Amino acids: CAWTPLTGGSPLHF.

This clone was detected only once. V gene TRBV11-2 combines with J gene TRBJ2-1; no firm D call. The length of the CDR3 is 13 residues. V was pared by 1 base and J by 8 bases, with 9 bases between. Germline lookup yields CDR1 SGHAT and CDR2 FQNNGV. CDR3 amino acids: CASSLVTRHEQFF. In nucleotides, the CDR3 is TGTGCCAGCAGCTTAGTGACGCGCCATGAGCAGTTCTTC.

The chain links TRBV4-3 to TRBJ2-7; D remains unclear. The CDR3 has 15 amino acids. The germline CDR1 and CDR2 sequences are LGHNA and YSLEER. The V end was cut by 2 bases, the J end by 2 bases, with 13 bases between. CDR3: CASSQFHSNAYEQYF. CDR3 in DNA: TGCGCCAGCAGCCAATTTCACAGCAACGCCTACGAGCAGTACTTC.

This clone was detected a few times. The chain combines TRBV2 with TRBJ1-1, with D maybe TRBD1 (5 bases). Germline loops: CDR1 SNHLY, CDR2 FYNNEI. CDR3 length equals 12 residues. V was pared by 8 bases and J by 2 bases, with 9 bases between. The CDR3: CASGGLNTEAFF. The CDR3 DNA follows: TGTGCCAGCGGGGGATTAAACACTGAAGCTTTCTTT.

The chain combines TRBV6-1 with TRBJ1-2; 9 bases align to TRBD1. The V segment lost 4 bases and the J segment 7 bases; nucleotides outside the gene matches: 13. Germline V CDR1 and CDR2: MNHNS, SASEGT. The CDR3 totals 16 residues. CDR3 sequence reads: CASSGGQGGGGGGYTF. The CDR3 DNA reads TGTGCCAGCAGTGGGGGACAGGGAGGGGGCGGTGGTGGCTACACCTTC.

The CDR3 reads CASRGRSSVNAHEQYF. For the CDR3, the DNA is TGTGCCAGCAGGGGCCGTTCCTCAGTTAATGCCCACGAGCAGTACTTC. V usage is TRBV7-3 and J usage is TRBJ2-7; no clear D gene. Germline CDR1 is SGHTA and CDR2 is FQGTGA. The CDR3 is 16 residues long. Trimming left V 6 bases short and J 5 bases short, with 23 bases between.

The genes are TRBV19 and TRBJ2-3; possibly TRBD2 for D (5 bases). V was cut by 6 bases and J by 2 bases, with 9 bases left in between. Germline assignment: CDR1 LNHDA and CDR2 SQIVND (reference sequence). CDR3 length: 13 amino acids. CDR3 amino acids: CASSRGFTDTQYF. The CDR3 DNA is TGTGCCAGTAGCCGGGGTTTCACAGATACGCAGTATTTT.

This chain links TRBV2 with TRBJ2-2; 7 nucleotides agree with TRBD1. Germline V lookup: CDR1 SNHLY, CDR2 FYNNEI. This CDR3 region has 15 residues. V gave up 6 bases and J gave up 2 bases; unmatched junction bases: 6. CDR3 in DNA: TGTGCCAGCAGCACCGACAGGGCCAACACCGGGGAGCTGTTTTTT. It encodes CASSTDRANTGELFF.

The chain carries TRBV6-5 and TRBJ2-7; tentative D call: TRBD2 (6 bases). The CDR3 covers 13 residues. With 7 bases removed from V and 1 base from J, the gap between germline ends came to 11 bases. In germline, CDR1 is MNHEY, CDR2 SVGAGI. CDR3 sequence: CASKGTRSYEQYF. In DNA form, the CDR3 reads TGTGCCAGCAAAGGGACTCGTTCCTACGAGCAGTACTTC.

The chain uses TRBV6-1 and TRBJ1-4, with 8 bases identical to TRBD1. The V gene's germline CDR1 is MNHNS and CDR2 SASEGT. The CDR3 is made up of 17 amino acids. The ends lost 4 bases at V and 4 bases at J; junction bases unmatched: 11. The CDR3 DNA is TGTGCCAGCAGTGTCCAGGGGGCGGCATCCCTTAATGAAAAACTGTTTTTT. Translating gives CASSVQGAASLNEKLFF.